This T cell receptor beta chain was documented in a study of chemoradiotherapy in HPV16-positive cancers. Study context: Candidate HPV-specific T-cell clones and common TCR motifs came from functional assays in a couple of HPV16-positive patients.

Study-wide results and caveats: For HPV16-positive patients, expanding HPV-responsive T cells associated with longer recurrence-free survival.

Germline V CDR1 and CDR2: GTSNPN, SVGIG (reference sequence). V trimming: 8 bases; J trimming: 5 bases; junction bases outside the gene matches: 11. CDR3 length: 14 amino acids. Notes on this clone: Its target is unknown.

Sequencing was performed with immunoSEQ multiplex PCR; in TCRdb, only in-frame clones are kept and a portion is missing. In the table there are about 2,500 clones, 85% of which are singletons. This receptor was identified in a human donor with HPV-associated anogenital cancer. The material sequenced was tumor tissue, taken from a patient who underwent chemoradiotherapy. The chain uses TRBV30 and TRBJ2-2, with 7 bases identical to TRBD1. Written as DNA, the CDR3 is TGTGCCCAAAACAGGGGAAGGAGTACCGGGGAGCTGTTTTTT. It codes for CAQNRGRSTGELFF.